Below are 27 T cell receptor beta chains sequenced from a single sample in a study of shared T cell receptors in the human thymus. The table came from immunoSEQ multiplex PCR; TCRdb's copy has only in-frame clones and leaves some out. The table shows hundreds of thousands of clones, with 88% occurring only once. The sample was also reused in another study, on human thymus T cells.

The source material was thymocytes. The receptor set was obtained from a boy younger than two with a congenital heart defect.

This clone was recorded only once. V usage is TRBV5-8 and J usage is TRBJ1-4, with 9 bases that match TRBD1. This CDR3 comprises 15 residues. V shed 2 bases, J shed 8 bases, and the junction held 7 bases outside the gene matches. Germline CDR1 reads SGHTS; CDR2 reads YDEGEE. CDR3 nucleotides: TGTGCCAGCAGCTTTCTGACAGGGGGTAGAGAAAAACTGTTTTTT. It specifies CASSFLTGGREKLFF.

This chain joins TRBV18 and TRBJ1-2; TRBD1 agrees at 9 bases. CDR1 is KGHSH and CDR2 is LQKENI in the germline V gene. The CDR3 extends over 17 amino acids. After removal of 2 bases from V and 1 base from J, the junction contained 8 bases not matched to a gene. The CDR3, as DNA: TGTGCCAGCTCACCATGGACAGGGGACTATTTTAACTATGGCTACACCTTC. Protein sequence: CASSPWTGDYFNYGYTF.

The chain couples TRBV5-4 to TRBJ1-4; 10 bases agree with TRBD1. Germline V lookup: CDR1 SGHNT, CDR2 YYREEE (reference sequence). This CDR3 has 13 amino acids. With V trimmed by 0 bases and J by 11 bases, 1 base remained unmatched. CDR3 region: CASSLADRGKLFF. The CDR3 DNA is TGTGCCAGCAGCTTGGCGGACAGGGGGAAACTGTTTTTT.

J is TRBJ2-7 and V is TRBV19, with TRBD2 as a possible D gene (5 bases). The CDR3 length is 11 residues. Germline V lookup: CDR1 LNHDA, CDR2 SQIVND (reference sequence). V gave up 4 bases and J gave up 5 bases, with 6 bases separating them. CDR3 residues: CASSNGDEQYF. Written as DNA, the CDR3 is TGTGCCAGTAGTAACGGGGACGAGCAGTACTTC.

The chain links TRBV2 to TRBJ2-5; 9 bases line up with TRBD2. Germline loops: CDR1 SNHLY, CDR2 FYNNEI. This CDR3 comprises 15 residues. The junction had 12 bases not matched to a gene; V was cut back by 8 bases and J by 5 bases. CDR3 in amino acids: CASSRGGVPWETQYF. The CDR3 DNA is TGTGCCAGCTCCCGCGGGGGGGTGCCTTGGGAGACCCAGTACTTC. Variable domain in full (rest from reference TRBV2 and TRBJ2-5): EPEVTQTPSHQVTQMGQEVILRCVPISNHLYFYWYRQILGQKVEFLVSFYNNEISEKSEIFDDQFSVERPDGSNFTLKIRSTKLEDSAMYFCASSRGGVPWETQYFGPGTRLLVL.

This chain links TRBV5-1 with TRBJ1-5; maybe TRBD1 (6 bases). Trimming took 0 bases from V and 3 from J, leaving 10 bases between them. This CDR3 has 15 residues. Germline V CDR1 and CDR2: SGHRS, YFSETQ. CDR3 sequence (DNA): TGCGCCAGCAGCTTGGAGGGGGTGCCCAATCAGCCCCAGCATTTT. Protein sequence: CASSLEGVPNQPQHF.

V and J are TRBV28 and TRBJ2-7; TRBD2 matches 15 bases. CDR1 MDHEN and CDR2 SYDVKM come from the germline V gene. Trimming at V came to 3 bases and at J to 3 bases, leaving 12 bases not matched to a gene. The CDR3 covers 19 residues. The CDR3, as DNA: TGTGCCAGCAGTTTTTGCCCCGGGACTAGCGGGAGGTTGGGCTACGAGCAGTACTTC. Translated: CASSFCPGTSGRLGYEQYF. The full variable domain, completed using reference TRBV28 and TRBJ2-7, is DVKVTQSSRYLVKRTGEKVFLECVQDMDHENMFWYRQDPGLGLRLIYFSYDVKMKEKGDIPEGYSVSREKKERFSLILESASTNQTSMYLCASSFCPGTSGRLGYEQYFGPGTRLTVT.

There are a few counts of this clone. The CDR3 DNA reads as TGTGCCAGCAGCCGCGATACAGACAGGGGAAGCAATCAGCCCCAGCATTTT. Translating it yields CASSRDTDRGSNQPQHF. The V and J genes are TRBV28 and TRBJ1-5; TRBD1 matches 8 bases. Trimming removed 6 bases from V and 1 base from J; junction bases left unmatched: 11. CDR1 and CDR2 (germline): MDHEN, SYDVKM. The CDR3 extends over 17 amino acids.

The CDR3 sequence is CASRDTSGLNEQYF. CDR3 DNA sequence: TGTGCCAGCAGGGATACATCGGGACTCAACGAGCAGTACTTC. The chain carries TRBV28 and TRBJ2-7; perhaps TRBD2 as D (6 bases). Between the trimmed V and J ends, which lost 6 bases and 5 bases, there was a span of 17 bases. Germline lookup yields CDR1 MDHEN and CDR2 SYDVKM. This CDR3 has 14 amino acids.

This rearrangement joins TRBV10-2 to TRBJ2-3, with 9 bases identical to TRBD2. The CDR3 sequence is 20 residues long. Losses at the gene ends were 1 base for V and 4 bases for J; bases not matched to a gene: 18. CDR1 and CDR2 (germline): WSHSY, SAAADI. The CDR3: CASSEWGPTQRTSAADTQYF. For the CDR3, the DNA is TGCGCCAGCAGTGAGTGGGGACCAACGCAGAGGACTAGCGCCGCAGATACGCAGTATTTT.

The table lists this clone with a few counts. The rearrangement links TRBV5-1 to TRBJ2-2; D might be TRBD1 (6 bases). V was clipped by 0 bases and J by 5 bases, with 17 bases between them. CDR1 and CDR2 (germline): SGHRS, YFSETQ. The CDR3 has 17 residues. CDR3 sequence: CASSLVTSGDGTGELFF. The CDR3 DNA reads TGCGCCAGCAGCTTGGTTACCTCAGGGGACGGGACCGGGGAGCTGTTTTTT.

The J gene is TRBJ2-3, the V gene TRBV19, with D perhaps TRBD1 (6 bases). V was cut by 5 bases and J by 1 base, with 10 bases left in between. This CDR3 is 14 amino acids long. Germline assignment: CDR1 LNHDA and CDR2 SQIVND (reference sequence). DNA of the CDR3: TGTGCCAGTAGTCCTAGGACAGGCACAGATACGCAGTATTTT. This sequence encodes CASSPRTGTDTQYF.

This clone was observed a few times. This chain links TRBV11-3 with TRBJ2-1, with D unresolved. The ends were cut back, 6 bases at V and 0 bases at J, with 12 bases in the middle. This CDR3 comprises 15 residues. Germline assignment: CDR1 SGHNT and CDR2 YENEEA. Here the CDR3 DNA reads TGTGCCAGCAGTCCCTCCCCGAGCTCCTACAATGAGCAGTTCTTC. Translated, it gives CASSPSPSSYNEQFF.

V is TRBV6-1 and J is TRBJ1-1, with 9 bases identical to TRBD1. V shed 0 bases, J shed 4 bases, and the junction held 18 bases outside the gene matches. Germline lookup yields CDR1 MNHNS and CDR2 SASEGT. This CDR3 has 20 amino acids. The chain's CDR3 is CASSEAGDREKKLGGTEAFF. The CDR3 nucleotides read TGTGCCAGCAGTGAAGCGGGGGACAGGGAAAAGAAACTGGGGGGCACTGAAGCTTTCTTT.

V is TRBV27 and J is TRBJ1-2; 9 bases agree with TRBD1. CDR3 length equals 15 residues. Trimming at V came to 4 bases and at J to 4 bases, leaving 7 bases not matched to a gene. The germline gives CDR1 MNHEY, CDR2 SMNVEV (reference sequence). The CDR3 nucleotides read TGTGCCAGCAGTTCGCCAAGGGACAGGGTCTATGGCTACACCTTC. This codes for CASSSPRDRVYGYTF.

The chain is built from TRBV5-8 and TRBJ1-1, with TRBD1 as a possible D gene (6 bases). Deletions cut 4 bases from V and 3 bases from J, with 13 bases between. Germline V lookup: CDR1 SGHTS, CDR2 YDEGEE. CDR3 length equals 14 residues. The CDR3 sequence: CASSPQGRDTEAFF. CDR3 in DNA: TGTGCCAGCAGCCCCCAGGGGAGGGACACTGAAGCTTTCTTT. The entire variable domain, with the rest obtained from reference TRBV5-8 and TRBJ1-1, is as follows: EAGVTQSPTHLIKTRGQQATLRCSPISGHTSVYWYQQALGLGLQFLLWYDEGEERNRGNFPPRFSGRQFPNYSSELNVNALELEDSALYLCASSPQGRDTEAFFGQGTRLTVV.

The chain links TRBV9 to TRBJ2-1, with TRBD2 matching over 7 bases. Per germline, CDR1 SGDLS and CDR2 YYNGEE. The CDR3 runs 17 residues. V lost 4 bases, J lost 1 base, and 11 bases stayed unmatched. The CDR3 is CASSSRGGGRSYNEQFF. In DNA form, the CDR3 reads TGTGCCAGCAGCTCCCGTGGGGGGGGTAGGTCCTACAATGAGCAGTTCTTC.

This clone occurred a few times. The chain recombines TRBV5-4 with TRBJ2-7, with 9 bases identical to TRBD2. Germline values: CDR1 SGHNT, CDR2 YYREEE (reference sequence). The CDR3 loop spans 14 amino acids. V trimming: 3 bases; J trimming: 3 bases; junction bases outside the gene matches: 4. CDR3 bases: TGTGCCAGCAGCTCCACACTAGCGGGCTACGAGCAGTACTTC. This gives the protein CASSSTLAGYEQYF. The full variable domain, with the rest looked up from reference TRBV5-4 and TRBJ2-7, is ETGVTQSPTHLIKTRGQQVTLRCSSQSGHNTVSWYQQALGQGPQFIFQYYREEENGRGNFPPRFSGLQFPNYSSELNVNALELDDSALYLCASSSTLAGYEQYFGPGTRLTVT.

The CDR3 sequence: CASSERTGTSHCEQYF. The CDR3 DNA reads as TGTGCCAGCAGTGAACGAACCGGGACTAGCCATTGCGAGCAGTACTTC. The chain is built from TRBV6-1 and TRBJ2-7, with TRBD2 identical over 9 bases. The length of the CDR3 is 16 residues. With V trimmed by 2 bases and J by 6 bases, 11 bases remained unmatched. CDR1 is MNHNS, CDR2 SASEGT, per germline.

This chain uses TRBV7-9 with TRBJ2-5; 7 bases are a match to TRBD1. V trimming: 8 bases; J trimming: 7 bases; junction bases outside the gene matches: 10. The CDR3 sequence is 13 residues long. CDR1 is SEHNR, CDR2 FQNEAQ, per germline (reference sequence). Here the CDR3 reads CASGRDSLGTQYF. The CDR3 nucleotides are TGTGCCAGCGGCCGGGACAGCCTCGGGACCCAGTACTTC.

This chain uses TRBV9 with TRBJ2-1; D might be TRBD1 (6 bases). CDR1 SGDLS and CDR2 YYNGEE come from the germline V gene. The CDR3 spans 12 residues. V lost 7 bases, J lost 10 bases, and 15 bases lay in between. The CDR3 is CASSGTGCEQFF. The CDR3 DNA reads as TGTGCCAGCTCGGGTACAGGGTGCGAGCAGTTCTTC.

This chain connects TRBV7-8 to TRBJ1-1, with TRBD1 matching over 9 bases. The V segment lost 4 bases and the J segment 5 bases; nucleotides outside the gene matches: 8. The germline CDR1 and CDR2 sequences are SGHVS and FQNEAQ. This CDR3 has 15 residues. This CDR3 reads CASSSRRTGETEAFF. Written as DNA, the CDR3 is TGTGCCAGCAGCTCTAGGAGGACAGGGGAGACTGAAGCTTTCTTT. Filled out from reference TRBV7-8 and TRBJ1-1, the complete variable domain reads GAGVSQSPRYKVAKRGQDVALRCDPISGHVSLFWYQQALGQGPEFLTYFQNEAQLDKSGLPSDRFFAERPEGSVSTLKIQRTQQEDSAVYLCASSSRRTGETEAFFGQGTRLTVV.

V gene TRBV27 combines with J gene TRBJ1-1; D may be TRBD1 (5 bases). Germline V gene sequence: CDR1 MNHEY, CDR2 SMNVEV (reference sequence). V lost 6 bases to trimming and J lost 4 bases, with 12 bases between them. The CDR3 extends over 13 amino acids. The CDR3 sequence is CASSDSGVTEAFF. The CDR3 bases are TGTGCCAGCAGCGACAGCGGGGTCACTGAAGCTTTCTTT.

The rearrangement links TRBV7-9 to TRBJ2-1, with D tentatively TRBD2 (7 bases). The CDR3 loop spans 13 amino acids. Trimming removed 8 bases from V and 5 bases from J, with 13 bases in between. Germline V gives CDR1 SEHNR, CDR2 FQNEAQ (reference sequence). CDR3 DNA sequence: TGTGCCAGCGGGGGGGGGCGGGACAATGAGCAGTTCTTC. Translating gives CASGGGRDNEQFF.

V gene TRBV12-5 combines with J gene TRBJ2-3; possible D gene TRBD2, 6 bases. CDR1 and CDR2 (germline): LGHNT, FRNRAP. The CDR3 runs to 15 residues. V was shortened by 0 bases and J by 2 bases, with 9 bases between the two germline ends. The CDR3 here is CASGLVGGITDTQYF. The CDR3 DNA reads as TGTGCTAGTGGTTTGGTGGGAGGCATCACAGATACGCAGTATTTT.

The chain is built from TRBV6-5 and TRBJ1-2; D may be TRBD1 (6 bases). The CDR3 covers 11 residues. Germline loops: CDR1 MNHEY, CDR2 SVGAGI. Trimming took 8 bases from V and 8 from J, leaving 12 bases between them. CDR3 DNA sequence: TGTGCCAGCGGTCAGGGGTACGGCTACACCTTC. This encodes CASGQGYGYTF.

The CDR3 DNA reads as TGTGCCAGCAGCCGACTCCCAACTAGCCCGACCTTCACAGATACGCAGTATTTT. Residues: CASSRLPTSPTFTDTQYF. The chain employs TRBV28 and TRBJ2-3; D may be TRBD2 (6 bases). The CDR3 is made up of 18 amino acids. Germline V lookup: CDR1 MDHEN, CDR2 SYDVKM. Trimming cost V 6 bases and J 2 bases, with 24 bases left between them.